A selection of T cell receptor beta chains follows, all from one sample in a study of cytomegalovirus exposure and HLA in healthy donors. Libraries were prepared by immunoSEQ multiplex PCR; TCRdb keeps only in-frame clonotypes and omits some of them. Here the sample spans a few hundred thousand clones, about 90% being singletons. Sequencing was carried out using PBMCs. The receptors come from a woman in her late teens or twenties in good health and CMV-seronegative. Both conserved end residues are part of each CDR3. A D gene is named only where the DNA matches it firmly. Only part of the rows carry a size: once, few, many, or a class if the clone is expanded.

abundance: .
d_gene: .
v_gene: TRBV14
j_gene: TRBJ1-4
CDR3aa: CASSQVWGVREKLFF
CDR3nt: TGTGCCAGCAGCCAAGTATGGGGGGTTAGAGAAAAACTGTTTTTT

abundance: .
d_gene: .
v_gene: TRBV2
j_gene: TRBJ2-2
CDR3aa: CASRGAGDRTGELFF
CDR3nt: TGTGCCAGCAGGGGGGCGGGGGATCGCACCGGGGAGCTGTTTTTT

abundance: .
d_gene: TRBD1
v_gene: TRBV7-2
j_gene: TRBJ1-5
CDR3aa: CASSLATGGGQPQHF
CDR3nt: TGTGCCAGCAGCTTAGCCACAGGGGGGGGTCAGCCCCAGCATTTT

abundance: .
d_gene: TRBD1
v_gene: TRBV9
j_gene: TRBJ1-1
CDR3aa: CASSKRQGAGTEAFF
CDR3nt: TGTGCCAGCAGCAAAAGACAGGGGGCGGGAACTGAAGCTTTCTTT

abundance: .
d_gene: TRBD2
v_gene: TRBV29-1
j_gene: TRBJ2-3
CDR3aa: CSVFERGRTDTQYF
CDR3nt: TGCAGCGTTTTCGAGCGGGGGAGGACAGATACGCAGTATTTT

abundance: few
d_gene: .
v_gene: TRBV28
j_gene: TRBJ1-2
CDR3aa: CASSLAQGPGYTF
CDR3nt: TGTGCCAGCAGTTTGGCACAGGGACCTGGCTACACCTTC

abundance: .
d_gene: .
v_gene: TRBV7-6
j_gene: TRBJ1-6
CDR3aa: CASSLAMFSGDVNSPLHF
CDR3nt: TGTGCCAGCAGCCTAGCTATGTTCTCAGGGGATGTTAATTCACCCCTCCACTTT

abundance: .
d_gene: .
v_gene: TRBV28
j_gene: TRBJ1-4
CDR3aa: CASSTAGATNEKLFF
CDR3nt: TGTGCCAGCAGTACTGCAGGGGCAACTAATGAAAAACTGTTTTTT

abundance: .
d_gene: .
v_gene: TRBV19
j_gene: TRBJ1-5
CDR3aa: CASRDAGVQPQHF
CDR3nt: TGTGCCAGTAGGGACGCCGGGGTTCAGCCCCAGCATTTT

abundance: .
d_gene: TRBD1
v_gene: TRBV6-6
j_gene: TRBJ2-7
CDR3aa: CASSPGQGAKYEQYF
CDR3nt: TGTGCCAGCAGCCCGGGACAGGGGGCCAAATACGAGCAGTACTTC

abundance: .
d_gene: TRBD1
v_gene: TRBV6-5
j_gene: TRBJ1-2
CDR3aa: CASSYTRTGEAGYTF
CDR3nt: TGTGCCAGCAGTTACACTCGGACAGGGGAGGCGGGCTACACCTTC

abundance: .
d_gene: TRBD1
v_gene: TRBV27
j_gene: TRBJ1-6
CDR3aa: CASSITGTDNSPLHF
CDR3nt: TGTGCCAGCAGCATAACCGGGACAGATAATTCACCCCTCCACTTT

abundance: once
d_gene: TRBD1
v_gene: TRBV27
j_gene: TRBJ2-2
CDR3aa: CASSFLGTGNTGELFF
CDR3nt: TGTGCCAGCAGTTTTCTGGGGACAGGGAACACCGGGGAGCTGTTTTTT

abundance: .
d_gene: .
v_gene: TRBV6-1
j_gene: TRBJ1-2
CDR3aa: CASNYRETNYGYTF
CDR3nt: TGTGCCAGCAACTATCGCGAAACTAACTATGGCTACACCTTC

abundance: .
d_gene: .
v_gene: TRBV27
j_gene: TRBJ1-6
CDR3aa: CASSLNDHSTLHF
CDR3nt: TGTGCCAGCAGTTTAAACGATCACAGTACCCTCCACTTT

abundance: .
d_gene: TRBD2
v_gene: TRBV5-1
j_gene: TRBJ2-5
CDR3aa: CASSRTSGGRAETQYF
CDR3nt: TGCGCCAGCAGCCGAACTAGCGGGGGCCGAGCAGAGACCCAGTACTTC

abundance: .
d_gene: .
v_gene: TRBV5-4
j_gene: TRBJ1-1
CDR3aa: CASSARDLWTEAFF
CDR3nt: TGTGCCAGCAGCGCCAGGGATTTGTGGACTGAAGCTTTCTTT

abundance: .
d_gene: .
v_gene: TRBV15
j_gene: TRBJ2-2
CDR3aa: CATSRDQGSRELFF
CDR3nt: TGTGCCACCAGCAGGGACCAGGGGAGCCGGGAGCTGTTTTTT

abundance: .
d_gene: TRBD2
v_gene: TRBV30
j_gene: TRBJ2-1
CDR3aa: CASASGGDNEQFF
CDR3nt: TGTGCCAGCGCTAGCGGGGGGGACAATGAGCAGTTCTTC

abundance: .
d_gene: .
v_gene: TRBV7-9
j_gene: TRBJ1-4
CDR3aa: CASSLENGLFF
CDR3nt: TGTGCCAGCAGCTTAGAAAACGGGCTGTTTTTT

abundance: .
d_gene: .
v_gene: TRBV28
j_gene: TRBJ2-7
CDR3aa: CASSLGGYEQYF
CDR3nt: TGTGCCAGCAGTTTAGGGGGGTACGAGCAGTACTTC

abundance: .
d_gene: .
v_gene: TRBV4-1
j_gene: TRBJ2-2
CDR3aa: CASSSPGKNTGELFF
CDR3nt: TGCGCCAGCAGCTCCCCAGGGAAAAACACCGGGGAGCTGTTTTTT

abundance: .
d_gene: .
v_gene: TRBV6-5
j_gene: TRBJ1-3
CDR3aa: CASSRLADSGNTIYF
CDR3nt: TGTGCCAGCAGCCGCCTGGCGGACTCTGGAAACACCATATATTTT

abundance: .
d_gene: .
v_gene: TRBV7-6
j_gene: TRBJ2-2
CDR3aa: CASSLGVGGAIGGELFF
CDR3nt: TGTGCCAGCAGCTTAGGAGTCGGGGGAGCGATAGGCGGGGAGCTGTTTTTT

abundance: .
d_gene: .
v_gene: TRBV4-3
j_gene: TRBJ1-4
CDR3aa: CASSQVHSATNEKLFF
CDR3nt: TGCGCCAGCAGCCAAGTCCACAGTGCAACTAATGAAAAACTGTTTTTT

abundance: .
d_gene: .
v_gene: TRBV13
j_gene: TRBJ2-1
CDR3aa: CASRQAGPYNEQFF
CDR3nt: TGTGCCAGCAGGCAGGCAGGGCCCTACAATGAGCAGTTCTTC

abundance: .
d_gene: TRBD2
v_gene: TRBV27
j_gene: TRBJ2-3
CDR3aa: CASSLIAGGYRSTDTQYF
CDR3nt: TGTGCCAGCAGTTTAATAGCGGGGGGCTACCGGAGCACAGATACGCAGTATTTT

abundance: few
d_gene: .
v_gene: TRBV5-6
j_gene: TRBJ1-6
CDR3aa: CASSPRQEEVSPLHF
CDR3nt: TGTGCCAGCAGCCCCCGACAGGAGGAAGTGTCACCCCTCCACTTT

abundance: .
d_gene: TRBD2
v_gene: TRBV28
j_gene: TRBJ2-3
CDR3aa: CASSLSGGFTDTQYF
CDR3nt: TGTGCCAGCAGCCTTAGCGGGGGGTTCACAGATACGCAGTATTTT